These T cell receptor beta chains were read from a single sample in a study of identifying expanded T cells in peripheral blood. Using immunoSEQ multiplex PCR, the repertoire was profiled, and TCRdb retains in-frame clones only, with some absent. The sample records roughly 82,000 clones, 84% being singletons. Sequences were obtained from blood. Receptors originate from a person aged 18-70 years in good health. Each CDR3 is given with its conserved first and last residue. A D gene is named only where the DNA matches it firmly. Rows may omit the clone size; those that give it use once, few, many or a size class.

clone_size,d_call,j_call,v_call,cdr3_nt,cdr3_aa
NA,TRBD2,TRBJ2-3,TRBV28,TGTGCCAGCAGTTTAGGGCTAGCGGGAGTCGGGGCAGATACGCAGTATTTT,CASSLGLAGVGADTQYF
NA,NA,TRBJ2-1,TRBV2,TGTGCCAGCAGTGCATACGGGAGCTCCTACAATGAGCAGTTCTTC,CASSAYGSSYNEQFF
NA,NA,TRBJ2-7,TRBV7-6,TGTGCCAGCAGCTTAGGGCGGGGAGGTCTCCACGAGCAGTACTTC,CASSLGRGGLHEQYF
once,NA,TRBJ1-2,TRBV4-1,TGCGCCAGCAGCCAAGGATCCAGACTCTATGGCTACACCTTC,CASSQGSRLYGYTF
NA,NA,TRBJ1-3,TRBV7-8,TGTGCCAGCAGCCCGCAGGGAGCCGGAAACACCATATATTTT,CASSPQGAGNTIYF
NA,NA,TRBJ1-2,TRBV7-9,TGTGCCAGCAGCTCGAGGGGGACTAACTATGGCTACACCTTC,CASSSRGTNYGYTF
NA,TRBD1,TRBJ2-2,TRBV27,TGTGCCAGCAGTTCGACAGGGGGCACGAACACCGGGGAGCTGTTTTTT,CASSSTGGTNTGELFF
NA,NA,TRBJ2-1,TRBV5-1,TGCGCCAGCGGACCAGATTCCTACAATGAGCAGTTCTTC,CASGPDSYNEQFF
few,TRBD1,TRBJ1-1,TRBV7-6,TGTGCCAGCAGCTTACTGGGACAGGTGAACACTGAAGCTTTCTTT,CASSLLGQVNTEAFF
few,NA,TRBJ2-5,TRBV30,TGTGCCTGGAGTCAGACCCAAGAGACCCAGTACTTC,CAWSQTQETQYF
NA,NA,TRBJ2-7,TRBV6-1,TGTGCCAGCAGTGCGGACGGGAGCTCCTACGAGCAGTACTTC,CASSADGSSYEQYF
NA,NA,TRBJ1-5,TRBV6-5,TGTGCCAGCAGTAAGGGACGGACGAATCAGCCCCAGCATTTT,CASSKGRTNQPQHF
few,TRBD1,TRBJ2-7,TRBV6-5,TGTGCCAGTCAGCCCGGGACAGGGGATAGGGAGCAGTACTTC,CASQPGTGDREQYF
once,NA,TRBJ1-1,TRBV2,TGTGCCAGCAGGGGGGTGGTGGTGGCGACAGAGGCTTTCTTT,CASRGVVVATEAFF
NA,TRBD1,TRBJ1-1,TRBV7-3,TGTGCCAGCAGCTTAACTGCTGACGGGACAGCGAACACTGAAGCTTTCTTT,CASSLTADGTANTEAFF
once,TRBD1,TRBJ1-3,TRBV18,TGTGCCAGCTCACTTAACAGGGGAAACTCTGGAAACACCATATATTTT,CASSLNRGNSGNTIYF